The 26 T cell receptor beta chains in this list originate from one sample, sequenced in a study of breast tumors, draining lymph nodes, adjacent tissues. Breast cancer patients provided tissue from their axillary draining lymph nodes. A single record per CDR3 protein comes from TCRdb applying MiXCR to the multiplex PCR reads. The table shows about 230,000 distinct CDR3 sequences, with roughly 32% occurring only once. Sequenced: axillary lymph node tissue. Receptors were obtained from a female donor with breast cancer. Some clones in this sample may be carry-over from other donors' samples.

This clonotype was recorded many times. The chain links TRBV11-3 to TRBJ2-5, with TRBD2 as a possible D gene (6 bases). The germline V gene has CDR1 SGHNT and CDR2 YENEEA. This CDR3 is 15 amino acids long. Trimming took 0 bases from V and 7 from J, leaving 15 bases between them. The DNA for the CDR3 is TGTGCCAGCAGCTTAGATCACGGAGGGAAGGGGACCCAGTACTTC. Its protein is CASSLDHGGKGTQYF. Supplemented by reference TRBV11-3 and TRBJ2-5, the full variable domain reads EAGVVQSPRYKIIEKKQPVAFWCNPISGHNTLYWYLQNLGQGPELLIRYENEEAVDDSQLPKDRFSAERLKGVDSTLKIQPAELGDSAVYLCASSLDHGGKGTQYFGPGTRLLVL.

The V call is TRBV6-4, the J call TRBJ2-5; D might be TRBD2 (5 bases). Germline-derived CDR1 and CDR2 are MRHNA and SNTAGT. Between the trimmed V and J ends, which lost 7 bases and 4 bases, there was a span of 22 bases. The CDR3 consists of 16 residues. CDR3 nucleotides: TGTGCCAGCAACCCCAGTCGAGGGCAGTTATCAGAGACCCAGTACTTC. Translating gives CASNPSRGQLSETQYF.

This clonotype showed up just a few times. The gene calls are TRBV6-1 and TRBJ2-2; 9 bases align to TRBD1. Per the germline V gene, CDR1 is MNHNS and CDR2 is SASEGT. The CDR3 spans 17 residues. The trim removed 1 base at V and 6 bases at J, leaving 9 bases unmatched. This CDR3 reads CASSEGGQGLRAGELFF. In DNA, the CDR3 is TGTGCCAGCAGTGAAGGGGGACAGGGTTTACGGGCCGGGGAGCTGTTTTTT.

Ten or more counts support this clonotype. V gene TRBV6-6 combines with J gene TRBJ2-1; 7 positions match TRBD2. Germline CDR1 and CDR2: MNHNY and SVGAGI (reference sequence). Trimming cost V 2 bases and J 2 bases; bases outside gene matches: 0. The CDR3 loop spans 14 amino acids. In nucleotides, the CDR3 is TGTGCCAGCAGTTACGCGGGGGCCTACAATGAGCAGTTCTTC. This codes for CASSYAGAYNEQFF.

The table lists this clonotype with many counts. V is TRBV28 and J is TRBJ1-2, with TRBD1 matching 7 bases. Looked up from germline, CDR1 is MDHEN and CDR2 is SYDVKM. The junction had 4 bases not matched to a gene; V was cut back by 5 bases and J by 4 bases. The length of the CDR3 is 13 residues. CDR3 nucleotide sequence: TGTGCCAGCAGTCAGCGACAGGGCTATGGCTACACCTTC. It yields the protein CASSQRQGYGYTF.

A note on this clonotype: It may be a read error: a sequence one base away is much more abundant. The CDR3 DNA sequence: TGCAGGGGACTAGATGGGAATGAGCAGTCCTTC. Protein product: CRGLDGNEQSF. The V and J genes are TRBV20-1 and TRBJ2-1; 8 nucleotides match TRBD2. The CDR3 spans 11 residues. From germline, CDR1 is DFQATT and CDR2 SNEGSKA (reference sequence).

This sequence joins TRBV15 and TRBJ2-1; D gene uncertain. The CDR3 has 14 residues. Deletions cut 3 bases from V and 3 bases from J, with 9 bases between. The germline V gene has CDR1 LNHNV and CDR2 YYDKDF (reference sequence). CDR3 DNA sequence: TGTGCCACCAGCAGCGTAGTGGACTACAATGAGCAGTTCTTC. Translating it yields CATSSVVDYNEQFF.

CDR3 region: CAGSAPQGNSPLHF. The CDR3 DNA is TGTGCAGGATCCGCTCCACAGGGGAATTCACCCCTCCACTTT. This sequence joins TRBV7-3 and TRBJ1-6; TRBD1 matches 7 bases. Per germline, CDR1 SGHTA and CDR2 FQGTGA. This CDR3 region has 14 residues.

In its sample, this clonotype was seen a few times. Possible read error: a much larger clone is one base away. The chain links TRBV11-3 to TRBJ2-6; D is uncertain. This CDR3 has 12 residues. From germline, CDR1 is SGHNT and CDR2 YENEEA. The CDR3: CASSLTANALTF. CDR3 sequence (DNA): TGTGCCAGCAGCTTAACGGCCAACGCCCTGACTTTC.

This clonotype was seen only a few times. J is TRBJ1-1 and V is TRBV2, with a tentative D call TRBD1 (5 bases). V was cut by 4 bases and J by 11 bases, with 11 bases left in between. CDR3 length: 11 amino acids. The germline V gene has CDR1 SNHLY and CDR2 FYNNEI. CDR3 sequence: CASSAGREAFF. The CDR3 DNA is TGTGCCAGCAGTGCGGGACGGGAGGCTTTCTTT.

The chain recombines TRBV18 with TRBJ2-5; D remains unclear. V was clipped by 6 bases and J by 7 bases, with 15 bases between them. The CDR3 contains 13 residues. Germline lookup yields CDR1 KGHSH and CDR2 LQKENI. In DNA, the CDR3 is TGTGCCAGCTCCCTCCTAGGCGAAGGGACCCAGTACTTC. It encodes CASSLLGEGTQYF.

This clonotype was detected many times. The rearrangement joins TRBV6-6 to TRBJ2-2; 10 nucleotides match TRBD1. Trimming cost V 8 bases and J 6 bases; bases outside gene matches: 15. This CDR3 comprises 17 residues. Germline values: CDR1 MNHNY, CDR2 SVGAGI (reference sequence). CDR3 DNA: TGTGCCAGCGGGGGGGGCCGGGGACAGGGGAAGTCCGGGGAGCTGTTTTTT. It translates to CASGGGRGQGKSGELFF.

At least ten counts were recorded for this clonotype. This chain connects TRBV5-1 to TRBJ1-4, with TRBD1 identical over 9 bases. Trimming at V came to 4 bases and at J to 0 bases, leaving 7 bases not matched to a gene. The CDR3 covers 17 residues. Germline CDR1 SGHRS, CDR2 YFSETQ. CDR3 protein: CASSVDRGFATNEKLFF. The CDR3 DNA follows: TGCGCCAGCAGCGTGGACAGGGGTTTTGCAACTAATGAAAAACTGTTTTTT.

This clonotype was picked up many times. This chain uses TRBV9 with TRBJ2-7, with 9 bases identical to TRBD2. Germline CDR1 and CDR2: SGDLS and YYNGEE. The V gene end was trimmed by 0 bases and the J gene end by 7 bases; junction bases not matched to a gene: 8. This CDR3 is 15 amino acids long. CDR3 nucleotide sequence: TGTGCCAGCAGCGTAGAGGCTAGCGGGATGGGGGAGCAGTACTTC. It specifies CASSVEASGMGEQYF.

In this sample, this clonotype turned up many times. This chain links TRBV24-1 with TRBJ2-7; 7 nucleotides line up with TRBD1. Germline V CDR1 and CDR2: KGHDR, SFDVKD. This CDR3 contains 15 residues. Losses at the gene ends were 4 bases for V and 6 bases for J; bases not matched to a gene: 11. The chain's CDR3 is CATSDRRGQHFEQYF. The CDR3 DNA is TGTGCCACCAGTGACCGCCGGGGACAGCACTTCGAGCAGTACTTC.

This clonotype was picked up many times. The chain carries TRBV6-6 and TRBJ1-5, with a weak D call TRBD1 (6 bases). The V gene's germline CDR1 is MNHNY and CDR2 SVGAGI (reference sequence). Trimming cost V 0 bases and J 1 base, with 7 bases left between them. This CDR3 is built from 15 residues. The CDR3 bases are TGTGCCAGCAGTTACTCGGGGGCAAGCAATCAGCCCCAGCATTTT. As protein: CASSYSGASNQPQHF.

In its sample, this clonotype was seen many times. The V call is TRBV20-1, the J call TRBJ1-5; D gene ambiguous. V dropped 4 bases and J dropped 5 bases, with 12 bases sitting between them. Germline CDR1 is DFQATT and CDR2 is SNEGSKA (reference sequence). This CDR3 spans 13 amino acids. The CDR3 region is CSAIGVLDQPQHF. The CDR3 DNA reads as TGCAGTGCTATCGGGGTCCTAGATCAGCCCCAGCATTTT.

This clonotype has only a few counts. This chain joins TRBV24-1 and TRBJ2-5, with 7 positions matching TRBD2. The junction had 6 bases not matched to a gene; V was cut back by 4 bases and J by 8 bases. CDR3 length: 13 residues. The germline V gene encodes CDR1 KGHDR and CDR2 SFDVKD. The CDR3 here is CATSERSGGTQYF. As DNA, the CDR3 is TGTGCCACCAGTGAGCGGTCGGGAGGTACCCAGTACTTC.

This clonotype appeared many times. This sequence joins TRBV18 and TRBJ2-7; 7 bases line up with TRBD2. This CDR3 comprises 15 residues. With V trimmed by 2 bases and J by 6 bases, 10 bases remained unmatched. Germline CDR1 reads KGHSH; CDR2 reads LQKENI. CDR3 in DNA: TGTGCCAGCTCACCAGCCCGGGAGGCAATTGGCGAGCAGTACTTC. Its translation is CASSPAREAIGEQYF.

The chain employs TRBV2 and TRBJ2-7; 8 bases line up with TRBD2. Germline V gene data show CDR1 as SNHLY and CDR2 as FYNNEI. The CDR3 totals 13 residues. The junction had 7 bases not matched to a gene; V was cut back by 8 bases and J by 4 bases. CDR3: CASEDSGTYEQYF. The CDR3 nucleotides read TGTGCCAGCGAGGATAGCGGGACTTACGAGCAGTACTTC.

This clonotype was detected ten times or more. This chain uses TRBV4-1 with TRBJ2-3; 7 bases match TRBD1. This CDR3 spans 15 amino acids. Germline V gene lookup returns CDR1 MGHRA and CDR2 YSYEKL. V shed 6 bases and J 1 base; nucleotides not matched to a gene: 7. CDR3 amino acids: CASSLRQGRTDTQYF. The CDR3 DNA follows: TGCGCCAGCAGTCTCAGACAGGGACGCACAGATACGCAGTATTTT.

This clonotype occurred many times. The rearrangement uses TRBV5-1 and TRBJ2-1; D not certain. The germline V and J ends were trimmed by 0 bases and 6 bases, with 10 bases remaining between them. The CDR3 loop spans 14 amino acids. CDR1 and CDR2 (germline): SGHRS, YFSETQ. CDR3 in amino acids: CASSLEASLNEQFF. Here the CDR3 DNA reads TGCGCCAGCAGCTTGGAGGCTAGTCTCAATGAGCAGTTCTTC.

The V gene is TRBV20-1, the J gene TRBJ2-3; possibly TRBD1 for D (5 bases). V was clipped by 5 bases and J by 1 base, with 16 bases between them. Germline CDR1 and CDR2: DFQATT and SNEGSKA (reference sequence). The CDR3 is 15 residues long. CDR3 sequence: CSALYGQGRTDTQYF. The CDR3 nucleotides are TGCAGTGCTCTATATGGTCAGGGCCGCACAGATACGCAGTATTTT.

The table lists this clonotype with many counts. The chain couples TRBV6-2 or TRBV6-3 to TRBJ2-1; D unresolved. The ends were cut back, 10 bases at V and 2 bases at J, with 12 bases in the middle. CDR3 size: 13 residues. Germline V gives CDR1 MNHEY, CDR2 SVGEGT. The CDR3 DNA is TGTGCCACTCACTCATACCCCTACAATGAGCAGTTCTTC. Its translation: CATHSYPYNEQFF.

The table lists this clonotype with many counts. The chain combines TRBV28 with TRBJ1-3, with unresolved D. The CDR3 is 16 residues long. Germline assignment: CDR1 MDHEN and CDR2 SYDVKM. Trimming cost V 6 bases and J 5 bases, with 20 bases left between them. CDR3 sequence (DNA): TGTGCCAGCAGCCTCGAATTGTCCCCTCGCAGAAACACCATATATTTT. It codes for CASSLELSPRRNTIYF.

V usage is TRBV19 and J usage is TRBJ2-7, with D possibly matching TRBD1 (6 bases). CDR1 LNHDA and CDR2 SQIVND come from the germline V gene (reference sequence). The CDR3 extends over 13 amino acids. V was pared by 7 bases and J by 2 bases, with 12 bases between. DNA of the CDR3: TGTGCCAGTAATAACGGACAGACCTACGAGCAGTACTTC. Translation: CASNNGQTYEQYF. Full variable domain (outside the CDR3, taken from reference TRBV19 and TRBJ2-7): DGGITQSPKYLFRKEGQNVTLSCEQNLNHDAMYWYRQDPGQGLRLIYYSQIVNDFQKGDIAEGYSVSREKKESFPLTVTSAQKNPTAFYLCASNNGQTYEQYFGPGTRLTVT.